Listed below are T cell receptor beta chains from one sample, sequenced in a study of identical twins. TCRdb reanalysed the 5' RACE reads using MiXCR and keeps one entry per CDR3 protein. The table shows 500,000 or so distinct CDR3 sequences, with approximately 22% occurring only once. Separately, the same data were catalogued under a study of T cells expressing NK-cell markers.

Material for sequencing was CD4+ T cells sorted from blood. Source of these receptors: a woman between 18 and 29 years old in good health. The CDR3 runs from the conserved cysteine through the conserved F or W. A D gene is named only where the DNA matches it firmly. The listing skips clone size in some rows; elsewhere it reads once, few, many or a size class.

TRBJ1-2,TRBV3-1,.,.,CASSQVGFPGYTF,TGTGCCAGCAGCCAAGTGGGGTTCCCCGGCTACACCTTC
TRBJ1-1,TRBV20-1,.,few,CSARDRWNTEAFF,TGCAGTGCTAGAGATCGGTGGAACACTGAAGCTTTCTTT
TRBJ1-1,TRBV29-1,.,.,CSVWGNTEAFF,TGCAGCGTTTGGGGCAACACTGAAGCTTTCTTT
TRBJ2-5,TRBV6-5,.,few,CASSYPGTEETQYF,TGTGCCAGCAGTTACCCTGGAACCGAAGAGACCCAGTACTTC
TRBJ2-1,TRBV5-1,TRBD2,.,CASSKAGLAGVGEQFF,TGCGCCAGCAGCAAAGCCGGACTAGCGGGAGTAGGTGAGCAGTTCTTC
TRBJ2-4,TRBV2,.,few,CASPFFLRGRDIQYF,TGTGCCAGTCCCTTTTTCCTGAGGGGTAGGGACATTCAGTACTTC
TRBJ2-6,TRBV25-1,.,.,CASSGGQNIRRFSGANVLTF,TGTGCCAGCAGTGGGGGACAAAATATCCGACGGTTCTCTGGGGCCAACGTCCTGACTTTC
TRBJ2-3,TRBV10-3,.,few,CAITRAGAGDTQYF,TGTGCCATCACCCGGGCGGGTGCGGGAGATACGCAGTATTTT
TRBJ1-1,TRBV15,.,.,CATSERQVNTEAFF,TGTGCCACCAGCGAGCGGCAAGTGAACACTGAAGCTTTCTTT
TRBJ2-7,TRBV29-1,TRBD1,many,CSVERGREQYF,TGCAGCGTTGAGAGGGGGCGAGAGCAGTACTTC
TRBJ2-7,TRBV10-3,.,many,CAISESDYEQYF,TGTGCCATCAGTGAGTCGGACTACGAGCAGTACTTC
TRBJ2-1,TRBV20-1,TRBD2,.,CSAWSSGTSYNEQFF,TGCAGTGCTTGGTCTAGCGGGACATCCTACAATGAGCAGTTCTTC
TRBJ1-1,TRBV12-3/TRBV12-4,.,.,CASTQALMSTEAFF,TGTGCCAGCACCCAGGCTCTAATGTCCACTGAAGCTTTCTTT
TRBJ2-7,TRBV20-1,.,.,CSARDGLGEQYF,TGCAGTGCTAGAGATGGTCTAGGCGAGCAGTACTTC
TRBJ1-1,TRBV7-2,.,many,CASSLLRDTEAFF,TGTGCCAGCAGCTTACTTCGGGACACTGAAGCTTTCTTT
TRBJ2-7,TRBV7-2,.,few,CASSLGTPGYEQYF,TGTGCCAGCAGCTTGGGTACTCCGGGCTACGAGCAGTACTTC
TRBJ2-1,TRBV20-1,TRBD2,few,CSARDPLLSGGTYNEQFF,TGCAGTGCTAGAGACCCCCTCCTGAGCGGGGGGACGTACAATGAGCAGTTCTTC
TRBJ2-5,TRBV11-2,.,.,CASSLILVQETQYF,TGTGCCAGCAGCTTAATTCTAGTTCAAGAGACCCAGTACTTC
TRBJ1-2,TRBV24-1,.,few,CATYLGLRGYTF,TGTGCCACCTACCTTGGGCTCCGTGGCTACACCTTC
TRBJ2-2,TRBV5-1,.,few,CASSLGQMNTGELFF,TGCGCCAGCAGCTTGGGACAGATGAACACCGGGGAGCTGTTTTTT
TRBJ2-1,TRBV29-1,.,.,CSVEGREEQFF,TGCAGCGTTGAAGGAAGGGAAGAGCAGTTCTTC
TRBJ2-3,TRBV6-5,TRBD1,few,CASSYSGQATDTQYF,TGTGCCAGCAGTTACTCGGGACAGGCCACAGATACGCAGTATTTT
TRBJ1-1,TRBV3-1,.,.,CASSQFGGGWNTEAFF,TGTGCCAGCAGCCAATTTGGGGGGGGATGGAACACTGAAGCTTTCTTT
TRBJ2-7,TRBV9,.,.,CASSVGSSRSYEQYF,TGTGCCAGCAGCGTAGGATCTAGCCGATCCTACGAGCAGTACTTC
TRBJ2-7,TRBV20-1,.,.,CSARAGARSYEQYF,TGCAGTGCTAGGGCAGGGGCCCGCTCCTACGAGCAGTACTTC
TRBJ2-1,TRBV5-6,TRBD2,.,CASSLGLAGGSRLFF,TGTGCCAGCAGCTTGGGACTAGCGGGAGGGAGTCGGCTGTTCTTC
TRBJ2-3,TRBV5-5,.,.,CASSLVPTADTQYF,TGTGCCAGCAGCTTGGTACCGACGGCAGATACGCAGTATTTT